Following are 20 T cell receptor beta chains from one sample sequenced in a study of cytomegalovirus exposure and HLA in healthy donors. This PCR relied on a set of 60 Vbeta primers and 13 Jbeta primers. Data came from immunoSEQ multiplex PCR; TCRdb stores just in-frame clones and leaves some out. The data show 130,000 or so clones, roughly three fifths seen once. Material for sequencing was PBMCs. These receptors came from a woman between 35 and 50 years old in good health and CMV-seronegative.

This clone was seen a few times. This chain's CDR3 is CASSIRDRAWDTQYF. In nucleotides, the CDR3 is TGTGCCAGTAGTATCCGGGACAGGGCCTGGGATACGCAGTATTTT. The rearrangement links TRBV19 to TRBJ2-3, with 9 bases identical to TRBD1. Looked up from germline, CDR1 is LNHDA and CDR2 is SQIVND (reference sequence). Trimming at V came to 3 bases and at J to 6 bases, leaving 7 bases not matched to a gene. The CDR3 spans 15 residues.

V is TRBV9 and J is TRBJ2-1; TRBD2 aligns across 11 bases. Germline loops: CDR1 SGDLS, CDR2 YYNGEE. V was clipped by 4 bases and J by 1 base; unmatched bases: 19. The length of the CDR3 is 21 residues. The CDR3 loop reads CASSFGGLAGGKGGSYNEQFF. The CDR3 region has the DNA TGTGCCAGCAGCTTCGGTGGGCTAGCGGGGGGAAAAGGTGGGTCCTACAATGAGCAGTTCTTC.

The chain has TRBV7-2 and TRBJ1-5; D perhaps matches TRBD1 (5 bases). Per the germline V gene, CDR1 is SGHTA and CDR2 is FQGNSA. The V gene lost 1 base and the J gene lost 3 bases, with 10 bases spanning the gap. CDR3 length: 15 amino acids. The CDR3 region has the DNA TGTGCCAGCAGCTTAGAAGGCAGGGCCAATCAGCCCCAGCATTTT. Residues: CASSLEGRANQPQHF.

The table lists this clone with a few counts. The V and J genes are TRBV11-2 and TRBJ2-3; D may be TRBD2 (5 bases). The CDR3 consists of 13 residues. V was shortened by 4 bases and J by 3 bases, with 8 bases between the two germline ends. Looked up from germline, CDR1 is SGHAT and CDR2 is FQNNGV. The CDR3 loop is CASSSSGTDTQYF. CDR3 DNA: TGTGCCAGCAGCTCCAGCGGAACAGATACGCAGTATTTT.

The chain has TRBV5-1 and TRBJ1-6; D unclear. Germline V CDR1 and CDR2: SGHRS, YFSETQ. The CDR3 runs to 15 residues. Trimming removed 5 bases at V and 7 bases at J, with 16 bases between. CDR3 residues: CASRSATAGNSPLHF. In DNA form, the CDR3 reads TGCGCCAGCAGGTCCGCCACGGCCGGGAATTCACCCCTCCACTTT.

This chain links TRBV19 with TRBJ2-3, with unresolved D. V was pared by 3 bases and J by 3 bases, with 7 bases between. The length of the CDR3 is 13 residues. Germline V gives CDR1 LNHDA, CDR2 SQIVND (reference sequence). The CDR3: CASSIPPTDTQYF. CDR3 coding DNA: TGTGCCAGTAGTATCCCCCCTACAGATACGCAGTATTTT.

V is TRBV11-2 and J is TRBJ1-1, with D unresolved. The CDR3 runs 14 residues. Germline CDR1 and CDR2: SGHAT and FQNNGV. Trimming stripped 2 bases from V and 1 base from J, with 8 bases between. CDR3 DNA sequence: TGTGCCAGCAGCTTAACACAGAAGAACACTGAAGCTTTCTTT. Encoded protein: CASSLTQKNTEAFF. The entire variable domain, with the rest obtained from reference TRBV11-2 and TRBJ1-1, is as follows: EAGVAQSPRYKIIEKRQSVAFWCNPISGHATLYWYQQILGQGPKLLIQFQNNGVVDDSQLPKDRFSAERLKGVDSTLKIQPAKLEDSAVYLCASSLTQKNTEAFFGQGTRLTVV.

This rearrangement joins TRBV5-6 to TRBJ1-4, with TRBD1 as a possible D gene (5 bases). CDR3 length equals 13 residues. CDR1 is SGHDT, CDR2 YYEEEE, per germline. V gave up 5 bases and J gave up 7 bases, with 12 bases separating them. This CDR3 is CASRKGYAEKLFF. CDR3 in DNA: TGTGCCAGCAGAAAGGGGTACGCTGAAAAACTGTTTTTT.

The CDR3 sequence: CASSALSAGVSLETQYF. DNA for the CDR3: TGTGCCAGCAGTGCCCTCTCAGCGGGGGTTTCCTTGGAGACCCAGTACTTC. The rearrangement links TRBV2 to TRBJ2-5, with 8 bases matching TRBD2. Trimming cost V 4 bases and J 5 bases; bases outside gene matches: 15. The CDR3 consists of 17 residues. Germline CDR1 is SNHLY and CDR2 is FYNNEI.

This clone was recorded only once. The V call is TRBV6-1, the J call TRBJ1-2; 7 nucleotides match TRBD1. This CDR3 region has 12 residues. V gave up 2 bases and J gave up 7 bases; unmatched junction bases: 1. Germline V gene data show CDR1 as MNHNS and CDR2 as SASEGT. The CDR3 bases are TGTGCCAGCAGTGAAACAGGGGTTGGCTACACCTTC. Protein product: CASSETGVGYTF.

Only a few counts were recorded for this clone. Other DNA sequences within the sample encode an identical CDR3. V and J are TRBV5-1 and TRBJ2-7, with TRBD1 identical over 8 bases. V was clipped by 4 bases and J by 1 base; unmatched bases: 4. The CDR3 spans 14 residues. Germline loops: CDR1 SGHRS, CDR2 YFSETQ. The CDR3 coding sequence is TGCGCCAGCAGCCTGACAGGGGCGTCCTACGAGCAGTACTTC. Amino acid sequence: CASSLTGASYEQYF.

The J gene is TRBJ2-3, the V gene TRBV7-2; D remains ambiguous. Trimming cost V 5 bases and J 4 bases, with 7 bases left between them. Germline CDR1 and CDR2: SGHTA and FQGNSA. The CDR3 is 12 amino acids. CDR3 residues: CASSPTSDTQYF. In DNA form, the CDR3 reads TGTGCCAGCAGCCCTACCTCAGATACGCAGTATTTT.

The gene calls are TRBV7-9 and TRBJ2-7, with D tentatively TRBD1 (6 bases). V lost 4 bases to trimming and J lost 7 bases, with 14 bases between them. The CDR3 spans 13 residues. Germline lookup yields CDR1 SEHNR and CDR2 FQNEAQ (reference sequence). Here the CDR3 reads CASSYLTGREQYF. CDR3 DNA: TGTGCCAGCAGCTACTTAACAGGGCGGGAGCAGTACTTC. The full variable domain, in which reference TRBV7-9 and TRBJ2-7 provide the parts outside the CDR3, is DTGVSQNPRHKITKRGQNVTFRCDPISEHNRLYWYRQTLGQGPEFLTYFQNEAQLEKSRLLSDRFSAERPKGSFSTLEIQRTEQGDSAMYLCASSYLTGREQYFGPGTRLTVT.

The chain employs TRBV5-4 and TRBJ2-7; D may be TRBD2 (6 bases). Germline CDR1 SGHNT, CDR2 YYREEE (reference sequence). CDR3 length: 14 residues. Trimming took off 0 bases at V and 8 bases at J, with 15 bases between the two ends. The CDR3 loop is CASSLELGRPQQYF. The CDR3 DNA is TGTGCCAGCAGCTTGGAGCTGGGGAGGCCCCAGCAGTACTTC.

This CDR3 reads CASSVTGGLSTEAFF. CDR3 DNA sequence: TGTGCCAGCAGCGTAACGGGGGGGCTGAGCACTGAAGCTTTCTTT. This rearrangement joins TRBV9 to TRBJ1-1, with a weak D call TRBD1 (6 bases). The CDR3 contains 15 residues. Trimming took off 1 base at V and 4 bases at J, with 14 bases between the two ends. From germline, CDR1 is SGDLS and CDR2 YYNGEE.

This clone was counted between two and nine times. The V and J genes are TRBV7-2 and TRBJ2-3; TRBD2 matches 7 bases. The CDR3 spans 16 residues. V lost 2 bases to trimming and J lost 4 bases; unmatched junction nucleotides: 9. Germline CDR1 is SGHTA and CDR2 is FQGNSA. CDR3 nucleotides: TGTGCCAGCAGCTTATGGGCGGGGGTAGGCGCAGATACGCAGTATTTT. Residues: CASSLWAGVGADTQYF. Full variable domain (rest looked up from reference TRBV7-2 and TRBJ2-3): GAGVSQSPSNKVTEKGKDVELRCDPISGHTALYWYRQSLGQGLEFLIYFQGNSAPDKSGLPSDRFSAERTGGSVSTLTIQRTQQEDSAVYLCASSLWAGVGADTQYFGPGTRLTVL.

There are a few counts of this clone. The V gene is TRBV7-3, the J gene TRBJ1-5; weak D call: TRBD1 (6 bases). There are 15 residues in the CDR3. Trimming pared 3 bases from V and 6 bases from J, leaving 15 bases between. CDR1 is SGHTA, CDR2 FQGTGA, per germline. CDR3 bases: TGTGCCAGCAGCTTCCGGGACAAGGTAAGTCAGCCCCAGCATTTT. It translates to CASSFRDKVSQPQHF.

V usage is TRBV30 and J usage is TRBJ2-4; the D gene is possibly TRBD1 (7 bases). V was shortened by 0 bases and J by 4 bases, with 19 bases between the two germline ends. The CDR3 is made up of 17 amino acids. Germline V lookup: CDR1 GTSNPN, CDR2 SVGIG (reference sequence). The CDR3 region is CAWSVTSGGGWKNIQYF. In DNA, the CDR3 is TGTGCCTGGAGTGTAACCAGTGGAGGGGGCTGGAAAAACATTCAGTACTTC.

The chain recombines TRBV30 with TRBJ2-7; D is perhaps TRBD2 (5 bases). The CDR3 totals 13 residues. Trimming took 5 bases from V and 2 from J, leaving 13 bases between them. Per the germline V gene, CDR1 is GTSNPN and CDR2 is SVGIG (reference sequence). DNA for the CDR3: TGTGCCTGGGAGAGGACTGACGCCTACGAGCAGTACTTC. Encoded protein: CAWERTDAYEQYF.

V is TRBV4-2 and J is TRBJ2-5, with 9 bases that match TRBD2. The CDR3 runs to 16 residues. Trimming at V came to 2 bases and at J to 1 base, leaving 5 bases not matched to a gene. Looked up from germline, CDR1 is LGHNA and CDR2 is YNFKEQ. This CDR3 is CASSQLGGGGQETQYF. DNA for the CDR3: TGTGCCAGCAGCCAACTCGGCGGGGGGGGCCAAGAGACCCAGTACTTC.